These 19 T cell receptor beta chains came from one sample sequenced in a study of blood T cells in healthy people across ages. Combining a sample-barcoded 5' primer with a J-beta primer mix, a second PCR ran for 7 to 11 cycles. MiXCR was run by TCRdb on the 5' RACE reads, yielding one entry per CDR3 protein. Here the sample spans some 900,000 distinct CDR3 sequences, around 49% being singletons. Sequencing was done on a sample of blood. Every receptor here comes from a man aged 25 to 40 in good health.

This clonotype was seen only a few times. The chain links TRBV25-1 to TRBJ2-1; no clear D gene. CDR1 is MGHDK and CDR2 is SYGVNS in the germline V gene. V was pared by 8 bases and J by 0 bases, with 11 bases between. This CDR3 has 14 residues. The CDR3 DNA follows: TGTGCCAGCTCTCCGTTCGACTCCTACAATGAGCAGTTCTTC. The encoded protein is CASSPFDSYNEQFF.

The rearrangement uses TRBV7-8 and TRBJ1-5; TRBD1 aligns across 9 bases. The J segment lost 5 bases and the V segment lost 5 bases, leaving 7 bases of the junction unmatched. The germline gives CDR1 SGHVS, CDR2 FQNEAQ. This CDR3 is built from 15 residues. CDR3 bases: TGTGCCAGCAGCCCCAGAAGGACAGGGGATCAGCCCCAGCATTTT. This encodes CASSPRRTGDQPQHF.

This clonotype was counted only a few times. The chain is built from TRBV28 and TRBJ1-4; D ambiguous. This CDR3 has 15 amino acids. Between the trimmed V and J ends, which lost 6 bases and 8 bases, there was a span of 19 bases. Germline V gives CDR1 MDHEN, CDR2 SYDVKM. Here the CDR3 DNA reads TGTGCCAGCAGGGCTGTGACTTCCTCAGGCGAAAAACTGTTTTTT. As protein: CASRAVTSSGEKLFF.

In this sample, this clonotype turned up a few times. V is TRBV5-6 and J is TRBJ2-1; possibly TRBD1 or TRBD2 for D (5 bases each). V was trimmed by 0 bases and J by 1 base, leaving 11 bases between them. Germline assignment: CDR1 SGHDT and CDR2 YYEEEE. The CDR3 covers 16 residues. In DNA, the CDR3 is TGTGCCAGCAGCTTGGAGGGACGCCAGTCCTACAATGAGCAGTTCTTC. This codes for CASSLEGRQSYNEQFF.

The chain uses TRBV10-3 and TRBJ2-7; no definite D call. This CDR3 contains 12 residues. Germline V gene lookup returns CDR1 ENHRY and CDR2 SYGVKD. Deletions cut 2 bases from V and 6 bases from J, with 8 bases between. CDR3 DNA: TGTGCCATCAGTGAGACTACCTCCGAGCAGTACTTC. Residues: CAISETTSEQYF.

The gene calls are TRBV7-2 and TRBJ1-5, with D hard to call. Germline V gives CDR1 SGHTA, CDR2 FQGNSA. Trimming pared 5 bases from V and 3 bases from J, leaving 11 bases between. The CDR3 loop spans 14 amino acids. CDR3 in DNA: TGTGCCAGCAGCGTCTTCCTTATCAATCAGCCCCAGCATTTT. This codes for CASSVFLINQPQHF.

There are many counts of this clonotype. The chain couples TRBV7-2 to TRBJ2-5; 9 bases are shared with TRBD2. The V gene's germline CDR1 is SGHTA and CDR2 FQGNSA. This CDR3 contains 13 residues. V was clipped by 1 base and J by 13 bases; unmatched bases: 7. This chain's CDR3 is CASSLGVGTSRYF. The CDR3, as DNA: TGTGCCAGCAGCTTAGGGGTAGGGACTAGCCGGTACTTC.

The V and J genes are TRBV9 and TRBJ1-4; D is uncertain. Trimming pared 7 bases from V and 3 bases from J, leaving 10 bases between. The CDR3 totals 13 residues. Per germline, CDR1 SGDLS and CDR2 YYNGEE. The chain's CDR3 is CASSTAPNEKLFF. DNA for the CDR3: TGTGCCAGCTCAACGGCACCTAATGAAAAACTGTTTTTT.

The V call is TRBV6-5, the J call TRBJ2-3; 7 positions agree with TRBD1. The CDR3 is 12 residues long. V trimming: 10 bases; J trimming: 9 bases; junction bases outside the gene matches: 10. Germline CDR1 MNHEY, CDR2 SVGAGI. CDR3 nucleotides: TGTGCCACCCGAGTGACAGGGACAACGCAGTATTTT. This gives the protein CATRVTGTTQYF.

This clonotype turned up a few times. V gene TRBV6-1 combines with J gene TRBJ2-7, with 10 bases aligning to TRBD2. The CDR3 spans 15 residues. Trimming removed 8 bases from V and 6 bases from J; junction bases left unmatched: 13. Germline V gene lookup returns CDR1 MNHNS and CDR2 SASEGT. This CDR3 reads CASVQPTSGLCEQYF. The CDR3 DNA sequence: TGTGCCAGCGTTCAACCGACTAGCGGGTTATGCGAGCAGTACTTC.

The chain is built from TRBV2 and TRBJ1-1, with a weak D call TRBD1 (6 bases). Germline values: CDR1 SNHLY, CDR2 FYNNEI. The CDR3 length is 15 residues. The V end lost 10 bases, the J end lost 6 bases, and 24 bases lay between the germline ends. CDR3 residues: CATSPSPGGLSEAFF. CDR3 DNA: TGTGCCACATCCCCATCTCCGGGGGGCCTCTCTGAAGCTTTCTTT.

V is TRBV3-1 and J is TRBJ2-4; 11 bases are a match to TRBD1. This CDR3 region has 15 residues. Germline-derived CDR1 and CDR2 are LGHDT and YNNKEL (reference sequence). V lost 6 bases to trimming and J lost 13 bases; unmatched junction nucleotides: 14. CDR3 amino acids: CASSPPGQGGEEQYF. The DNA for the CDR3 is TGTGCCAGCAGTCCTCCGGGACAGGGGGGAGAAGAGCAGTACTTC.

This clonotype appeared once. J is TRBJ2-7 and V is TRBV4-3; D is unclear. The germline V gene has CDR1 LGHNA and CDR2 YSLEER. The CDR3 length is 18 residues. With 2 bases removed from V and 3 bases from J, the gap between germline ends came to 23 bases. The CDR3 sequence: CASSQPLRARNGVYEQYF. In nucleotides, the CDR3 is TGCGCCAGCAGCCAACCCCTACGGGCCAGGAATGGAGTCTACGAGCAGTACTTC.

The chain uses TRBV2 and TRBJ1-1, with a tentative D call TRBD1 (6 bases). The CDR3 is 14 residues long. Trimming pared 6 bases from V and 1 base from J, leaving 12 bases between. Germline CDR1 reads SNHLY; CDR2 reads FYNNEI. The CDR3 bases are TGTGCCAGCAGGGTAACGGGACAGAACACTGAAGCTTTCTTT. Its translation: CASRVTGQNTEAFF.

CDR3 bases: TGTGCCAGCAGTTCCCTCGTAGTAGTCTACAATGAGCAGTTCTTC. This gives the protein CASSSLVVVYNEQFF. This chain links TRBV28 with TRBJ2-1; D is uncertain. Germline lookup yields CDR1 MDHEN and CDR2 SYDVKM. Trimming pared 4 bases from V and 3 bases from J, leaving 13 bases between. The CDR3 sequence is 15 residues long.

The chain is built from TRBV7-9 and TRBJ1-1; D may be TRBD1 (6 bases). From germline, CDR1 is SEHNR and CDR2 FQNEAQ (reference sequence). The CDR3 length is 17 residues. Trimming left V 1 base short and J 3 bases short, with 18 bases between. CDR3 region: CASSLVPARGSYTEAFF. CDR3 nucleotide sequence: TGTGCCAGCAGCTTAGTCCCGGCCAGGGGTAGCTACACTGAAGCTTTCTTT.

The chain employs TRBV6-5 and TRBJ1-4; D gene ambiguous. Germline assignment: CDR1 MNHEY and CDR2 SVGAGI. The CDR3 has 12 residues. Trimming stripped 8 bases from V and 5 bases from J, with 9 bases between. CDR3 in DNA: TGTGCCAGCGGGCGCAGGAATGAAAAACTGTTTTTT. Residues: CASGRRNEKLFF.

The sample holds many counts of this clonotype. The CDR3 coding sequence is TGCGCCAGCAGCCACGGACGAGCGGGACTAGCGGGGGACGATACGCAGTATTTT. Residues: CASSHGRAGLAGDDTQYF. The gene calls are TRBV4-3 and TRBJ2-3; 14 bases align to TRBD2. Germline CDR1 reads LGHNA; CDR2 reads YSLEER. This CDR3 spans 18 amino acids. Trimming removed 3 bases from V and 6 bases from J; junction bases left unmatched: 11.

The rearrangement uses TRBV27 and TRBJ2-7; D is possibly TRBD1 or TRBD2 (5 bases each). Between the trimmed V and J ends, which lost 3 bases and 1 base, there was a span of 13 bases. The germline V gene encodes CDR1 MNHEY and CDR2 SMNVEV (reference sequence). This CDR3 region has 15 residues. The CDR3 region is CASSFKGTGSYEQYF. In DNA, the CDR3 is TGTGCCAGCAGTTTTAAAGGGACCGGATCCTACGAGCAGTACTTC.